One and the same sample provided the 29 T cell receptor beta chains below, sequenced in a study of cytomegalovirus exposure and HLA in healthy donors (dated by TCRdb to about 2017). Receptor libraries were prepared by the immunoSEQ multiplex PCR assay. TCRdb holds this immuneACCESS table with in-frame rearrangements only. Some clones are missing; in checked studies, unresolved V genes explain under half, and the rest has no known cause. This sample is represented by fewer than 140,000 clones; around 89% of them were singletons. The ten top clones hold less than 2% of the sample. The sample consisted of PBMCs. These receptors all stem from a woman aged 18-29 years in good health and CMV-seropositive.

V usage is TRBV5-6 and J usage is TRBJ2-3; tentative D call: TRBD2 (6 bases). CDR1 SGHDT and CDR2 YYEEEE come from the germline V gene. CDR3 size: 16 residues. The ends were cut back, 4 bases at V and 0 bases at J, with 15 bases in the middle. The DNA for the CDR3 is TGTGCCAGCAGCCCTCTAGCCCTAGCGAGCACAGATACGCAGTATTTT. This encodes CASSPLALASTDTQYF.

The rearrangement joins TRBV19 to TRBJ2-5; TRBD2 might be the D (5 bases). This CDR3 is built from 17 residues. The germline V and J ends were trimmed by 1 base and 2 bases, with 17 bases remaining between them. Germline-derived CDR1 and CDR2 are LNHDA and SQIVND (reference sequence). CDR3 protein: CASSIASGNPMQETQYF. The CDR3 DNA reads TGTGCCAGTAGTATAGCCTCCGGGAACCCGATGCAAGAGACCCAGTACTTC.

This clone was seen only once. V is TRBV7-2 and J is TRBJ2-1; D not resolved. The CDR3 contains 16 residues. Germline assignment: CDR1 SGHTA and CDR2 FQGNSA. With 1 base removed from V and 3 bases from J, the gap between germline ends came to 13 bases. CDR3 sequence (DNA): TGTGCCAGCAGCTTAGGGTGGCAGGCCTTCTACAATGAGCAGTTCTTC. It codes for CASSLGWQAFYNEQFF.

The chain carries TRBV28 and TRBJ1-2; no firm D call. CDR3 length: 14 residues. The germline CDR1 and CDR2 sequences are MDHEN and SYDVKM. V was clipped by 5 bases and J by 4 bases, with 14 bases between them. CDR3 sequence reads: CASSLETAVYGYTF. CDR3 bases: TGTGCCAGCAGTCTCGAAACAGCCGTCTATGGCTACACCTTC.

This chain joins TRBV11-3 and TRBJ2-7; TRBD1 matches 10 bases. Germline assignment: CDR1 SGHNT and CDR2 YENEEA. CDR3 length equals 17 residues. The ends lost 0 bases at V and 2 bases at J; junction bases unmatched: 7. The DNA for the CDR3 is TGTGCCAGCAGCTTAGATTGTCCGACAGGGGGCCCCTACGAGCAGTACGTC. It specifies CASSLDCPTGGPYEQYV.

The gene calls are TRBV28 and TRBJ1-2; 7 positions agree with TRBD1. CDR1 MDHEN and CDR2 SYDVKM come from the germline V gene. J gave up 7 bases and V 4 bases, and 9 bases lay outside the gene matches. The length of the CDR3 is 14 residues. The CDR3 sequence: CASSSPTGASGYTF. The CDR3 DNA reads TGTGCCAGCAGTTCCCCTACAGGGGCAAGTGGCTACACCTTC.

The chain uses TRBV9 and TRBJ1-1; D remains ambiguous. The CDR3 spans 16 residues. CDR1 and CDR2 from the germline V gene are SGDLS and YYNGEE. The V and J ends lost 0 bases and 0 bases respectively, with 12 bases between them. CDR3: CASSVDGGLMNTEAFF. CDR3 sequence (DNA): TGTGCCAGCAGCGTAGACGGTGGGCTCATGAACACTGAAGCTTTCTTT.

The rearrangement joins TRBV28 to TRBJ1-5, with D possibly being TRBD1 (6 bases). The germline V gene has CDR1 MDHEN and CDR2 SYDVKM. V was cut by 5 bases and J by 6 bases, with 14 bases left in between. The CDR3 has 14 residues. The CDR3 reads CASSPDRKPQPQHF. The CDR3 nucleotides are TGTGCCAGCAGTCCGGACAGAAAACCTCAGCCCCAGCATTTT.

The CDR3 bases are TGTGCCAGCAGCTTGGCCGTACGGGGTATCAATGGCTACACCTTC. Residues: CASSLAVRGINGYTF. The chain carries TRBV5-4 and TRBJ1-2; no clear D gene. V was shortened by 0 bases and J by 6 bases, with 15 bases between the two germline ends. Germline V gene sequence: CDR1 SGHNT, CDR2 YYREEE (reference sequence). This CDR3 is 15 amino acids long.

This chain uses TRBV28 with TRBJ1-1, with 8 positions matching TRBD1. This CDR3 contains 13 residues. Germline loops: CDR1 MDHEN, CDR2 SYDVKM. Germline trimming cut 11 bases from V and 3 bases from J; bases unmatched to any gene: 8. CDR3 sequence: CAGGAGGHTEAFF. The CDR3 region has the DNA TGTGCCGGGGGGGCAGGGGGCCACACTGAAGCTTTCTTT.

The rearrangement uses TRBV2 and TRBJ1-2, with D hard to call. CDR3 length: 12 amino acids. Germline CDR1 reads SNHLY; CDR2 reads FYNNEI. Trimming cost V 8 bases and J 5 bases, with 12 bases left between them. As DNA, the CDR3 is TGTGCCAGCCGGCGGGAATCATATGGCTACACCTTC. This translates into CASRRESYGYTF. The full variable domain, in which reference TRBV2 and TRBJ1-2 provide the parts outside the CDR3, is EPEVTQTPSHQVTQMGQEVILRCVPISNHLYFYWYRQILGQKVEFLVSFYNNEISEKSEIFDDQFSVERPDGSNFTLKIRSTKLEDSAMYFCASRRESYGYTFGSGTRLTVV.

This chain uses TRBV7-9 with TRBJ2-3; 11 bases agree with TRBD1. This CDR3 spans 14 amino acids. V dropped 7 bases and J dropped 5; count of bases not matched to a gene: 5. Germline V CDR1 and CDR2: SEHNR, FQNEAQ (reference sequence). The CDR3 sequence is CASNGQGAGDTQYF. CDR3 DNA sequence: TGTGCCAGCAACGGACAGGGGGCTGGAGATACGCAGTATTTT.

V is TRBV2 and J is TRBJ1-6; 7 bases line up with TRBD1. This CDR3 is built from 14 residues. With V trimmed by 10 bases and J by 6 bases, 9 bases remained unmatched. CDR1 and CDR2 (germline): SNHLY, FYNNEI. The CDR3 region is CATQLQGGNSPLHF. CDR3 DNA: TGTGCCACCCAACTTCAGGGGGGTAATTCACCCCTCCACTTT.

The rearrangement uses TRBV6-6 and TRBJ2-7; TRBD1 aligns across 7 bases. The CDR3 loop spans 12 amino acids. CDR1 and CDR2 (germline): MNHNY, SVGAGI (reference sequence). J was trimmed by 4 bases and V by 5 bases; bases with no gene match: 2. CDR3 region: CASSTQGYEQYF. The DNA of the CDR3 is TGTGCCAGCAGTACACAGGGGTACGAGCAGTACTTC.

The chain has TRBV28 and TRBJ2-3; D might be TRBD1 (6 bases). This CDR3 has 16 amino acids. V lost 6 bases, J lost 0 bases, and 16 bases lay in between. Germline CDR1 and CDR2: MDHEN and SYDVKM. CDR3 bases: TGTGCCAGCAGGGGGTGGGGGCGTGAGAGCACAGATACGCAGTATTTT. Its protein is CASRGWGRESTDTQYF.

The gene calls are TRBV5-6 and TRBJ1-2; a weak D match, TRBD1 (6 bases). This CDR3 has 13 amino acids. The V and J ends lost 0 bases and 3 bases respectively, with 6 bases between them. Per the germline V gene, CDR1 is SGHDT and CDR2 is YYEEEE. CDR3 loop: CASSLGQDYGYTF. The CDR3 DNA reads as TGTGCCAGCAGCTTGGGACAGGACTATGGCTACACCTTC.

In its sample, this clone was seen once. The rearrangement uses TRBV11-3 and TRBJ2-5, with D tentatively TRBD2 (7 bases). V lost 10 bases to trimming and J lost 3 bases, with 21 bases between them. CDR1 and CDR2 (germline): SGHNT, YENEEA. This CDR3 region has 15 residues. CDR3 in amino acids: CATYPPGGPKETQYF. CDR3 nucleotides: TGTGCCACCTACCCGCCGGGGGGCCCCAAAGAGACCCAGTACTTC.

The chain employs TRBV18 and TRBJ1-1; D gene unclear. The CDR3 covers 15 residues. Per germline, CDR1 KGHSH and CDR2 LQKENI. The ends were cut back, 0 bases at V and 6 bases at J, with 14 bases in the middle. CDR3 sequence: CASSPPGGFKAEAFF. In DNA form, the CDR3 reads TGTGCCAGCTCACCACCGGGAGGTTTCAAGGCTGAAGCTTTCTTT.

The rearrangement links TRBV5-1 to TRBJ1-1; perhaps TRBD1 as D (6 bases). Trimming pared 1 base from V and 0 bases from J, leaving 10 bases between. From germline, CDR1 is SGHRS and CDR2 YFSETQ. There are 15 residues in the CDR3. CDR3 amino acids: CASSLRTDLNTEAFF. CDR3 nucleotide sequence: TGCGCCAGCAGCTTGCGGACAGACTTGAACACTGAAGCTTTCTTT.

The chain links TRBV28 to TRBJ1-3; possible D gene TRBD1, 5 bases. This CDR3 comprises 15 residues. The germline V gene has CDR1 MDHEN and CDR2 SYDVKM. The V end was cut by 5 bases, the J end by 2 bases, with 13 bases between. The CDR3 coding sequence is TGTGCCAGCAGTCCACCAGCGGGGGCTGGAAACACCATATATTTT. Residues: CASSPPAGAGNTIYF.

This chain uses TRBV9 with TRBJ1-6, with 9 positions matching TRBD1. There are 15 residues in the CDR3. The V and J ends lost 4 bases and 10 bases, in that order; junction bases with no gene match: 9. Germline V gene sequence: CDR1 SGDLS, CDR2 YYNGEE. As DNA, the CDR3 is TGTGCCAGCAGCTCCCGGGACAGGGTAATCTCACCCCTCCACTTT. Translating gives CASSSRDRVISPLHF.

CDR3 protein: CASSLDTASGNTIYF. The CDR3 DNA reads as TGTGCCAGCAGTTTGGACACCGCCTCTGGAAACACCATATATTTT. The chain recombines TRBV2 with TRBJ1-3; a weak D match, TRBD1 (5 bases). V lost 5 bases and J 0 bases, leaving 11 bases between the germline ends. CDR1 is SNHLY, CDR2 FYNNEI, per germline. The CDR3 sequence is 15 residues long.

The chain recombines TRBV19 with TRBJ2-5; no clear D. The CDR3 is 13 residues long. V gave up 5 bases and J gave up 1 base, with 8 bases separating them. CDR1 LNHDA and CDR2 SQIVND come from the germline V gene (reference sequence). CDR3 amino acids: CASSRVIQETQYF. The CDR3, as DNA: TGTGCCAGTAGTCGAGTAATCCAAGAGACCCAGTACTTC.

The chain uses TRBV6-1 and TRBJ2-1, with TRBD1 matching 9 bases. There are 16 residues in the CDR3. CDR1 MNHNS and CDR2 SASEGT come from the germline V gene. With 4 bases clipped from V and 7 bases from J, the junction kept 11 bases outside the gene matches. CDR3 coding DNA: TGTGCCAGCAGTGGTACGGGACAGGGTATTTTGAATGAGCAGTTCTTC. Protein product: CASSGTGQGILNEQFF.

The chain couples TRBV29-1 to TRBJ1-4; tentative D call: TRBD1 (6 bases). Germline CDR1 is SQVTM and CDR2 is ANQGSEA. The CDR3 runs to 15 residues. V lost 4 bases and J lost 5, with 17 bases in between. In nucleotides, the CDR3 is TGCAGCGTTGGATACCCGGGACACCAGAATGAAAAACTGTTTTTT. Protein sequence: CSVGYPGHQNEKLFF. The full variable domain, rest sourced from reference TRBV29-1 and TRBJ1-4, is SAVISQKPSRDICQRGTSLTIQCQVDSQVTMMFWYRQQPGQSLTLIATANQGSEATYESGFVIDKFPISRPNLTFSTLTVSNMSPEDSSIYLCSVGYPGHQNEKLFFGSGTQLSVL.

The V and J genes are TRBV6-4 and TRBJ2-5; 8 bases line up with TRBD2. Germline V gene sequence: CDR1 MRHNA, CDR2 SNTAGT. Trimming removed 4 bases from V and 4 bases from J; junction bases left unmatched: 2. This CDR3 has 13 residues. CDR3 nucleotide sequence: TGTGCCAGCAGTGTAGCGGGAATAGAGACCCAGTACTTC. Protein product: CASSVAGIETQYF.

A single count supports this clone. This rearrangement joins TRBV7-6 to TRBJ2-5; D is undetermined. V was cut by 1 base and J by 5 bases, with 5 bases left in between. The germline V gene encodes CDR1 SGHVS and CDR2 FNYEAQ. The CDR3 length is 12 residues. CDR3 sequence: CASSLVGETQYF. The DNA of the CDR3 is TGTGCCAGCAGCTTAGTCGGGGAGACCCAGTACTTC.

The chain carries TRBV4-1 and TRBJ2-2, with D possibly TRBD1 on 5 matching bases. The germline V gene has CDR1 MGHRA and CDR2 YSYEKL. The CDR3 has 16 amino acids. Trimming shortened V by 1 base and J by 2 bases, and 11 bases separated the two germline ends. The CDR3 DNA reads as TGCGCCAGCAGCCAAGTCAGTGGGGCCAACACCGGGGAGCTGTTTTTT. Translation gives CASSQVSGANTGELFF.

The chain has TRBV25-1 and TRBJ2-1; D call uncertain. Trimming left V 5 bases short and J 7 bases short, with 6 bases between. CDR3 length: 11 residues. Germline V gene sequence: CDR1 MGHDK, CDR2 SYGVNS. The CDR3: CASSWRNEQFF. The CDR3 nucleotides are TGTGCCAGCAGTTGGAGAAATGAGCAGTTCTTC.